Presented here are 31 T cell receptor beta chains from one specimen sequenced in a study of T-cell reconstitution after alpha-beta-depleted transplantation in children. For TCRbeta, the library was prepared with unique molecular identifiers. Each CDR3 protein gets one entry after TCRdb re-called the PCR reads with MiXCR. Of approximately 520,000 distinct CDR3 sequences in the sample, about 10% were seen once. Material: PBMCs, mostly from graft donor cells, obtained 180 days after TCRalphabeta/CD19-depleted stem cell transplant. Source of these receptors: a female patient aged 2-9 years who had a stem cell transplant for aplastic anemia, so the T cells may come from the graft donor.

The CDR3 bases are TGCGCCAGCAGCCAAGATCTAGGGACAGGGAAGACCCAGTACTTC. Protein product: CASSQDLGTGKTQYF. This chain uses TRBV4-1 with TRBJ2-5, with 9 bases lining up with TRBD1. Trimming took 0 bases from V and 6 from J; bases not matched to a gene: 5. The germline V gene has CDR1 MGHRA and CDR2 YSYEKL. The CDR3 sequence is 15 residues long.

This clonotype was observed a few times. The chain combines TRBV29-1 with TRBJ2-3, with unresolved D. Germline assignment: CDR1 SQVTM and CDR2 ANQGSEA. There are 11 residues in the CDR3. The germline V and J ends were trimmed by 6 bases and 6 bases, with 10 bases remaining between them. Written as DNA, the CDR3 is TGCAGCGTGGTAATAGGCGATACGCAGTATTTT. Translation: CSVVIGDTQYF.

The genes are TRBV12-3 or TRBV12-4 and TRBJ1-4; 8 bases agree with TRBD1. The CDR3 is made up of 14 amino acids. J gave up 8 bases and V 9 bases, and 11 bases lay outside the gene matches. This chain's CDR3 is CASSWGTGFEKLFF. CDR3 nucleotides: TGTGCCAGTTCTTGGGGGACAGGCTTCGAAAAACTGTTTTTT.

This clonotype has a count of ten or more. This rearrangement joins TRBV5-1 to TRBJ1-1; D might be TRBD1 (6 bases). V was trimmed by 9 bases and J by 7 bases, leaving 16 bases between them. The CDR3 runs 12 residues. CDR1 and CDR2 (germline): SGHRS, YFSETQ. Written as DNA, the CDR3 is TGCGCCACCCCGGGAGGGGGGGTTGAAGCTTTCTTT. Protein product: CATPGGGVEAFF.

V and J are TRBV12-3 or TRBV12-4 and TRBJ2-5; D is ambiguous. The CDR3 is 14 amino acids. Trimming shortened V by 7 bases and J by 2 bases, and 14 bases separated the two germline ends. CDR3 amino acids: CASMVAARQETQYF. As DNA, the CDR3 is TGTGCCAGCATGGTCGCGGCCCGACAAGAGACCCAGTACTTC.

Many counts were recorded for this clonotype. The rearrangement uses TRBV5-1 and TRBJ2-7; D is perhaps TRBD1 (5 bases). The CDR3 is 15 amino acids. CDR1 SGHRS and CDR2 YFSETQ come from the germline V gene. Trimming took 4 bases from V and 3 from J, leaving 17 bases between them. CDR3 nucleotides: TGCGCCAGCAGCCCGAAGTTACAGGAGATCTACGAGCAGTACTTC. Translation gives CASSPKLQEIYEQYF.

The chain joins TRBV6-5 to TRBJ2-4, with a weak D call TRBD2 (5 bases). V shed 4 bases and J shed 10 bases, with 17 bases lying between them. Germline V gene data show CDR1 as MNHEY and CDR2 as SVGAGI. This CDR3 has 14 residues. The CDR3 spells CASSSHAGLGIQYF. CDR3 DNA sequence: TGTGCCAGCAGTTCCCATGCGGGCCTGGGGATTCAGTACTTC.

This chain links TRBV11-3 with TRBJ2-3, with D maybe TRBD1 (6 bases). This CDR3 is built from 13 residues. Germline assignment: CDR1 SGHNT and CDR2 YENEEA. V shed 5 bases and J shed 6 bases, with 12 bases lying between them. CDR3 amino acids: CASSDRPRDTQYF. The CDR3 nucleotides are TGTGCCAGCAGCGACAGGCCAAGGGATACGCAGTATTTT. The whole variable domain, filled in from reference TRBV11-3 and TRBJ2-3, reads EAGVVQSPRYKIIEKKQPVAFWCNPISGHNTLYWYLQNLGQGPELLIRYENEEAVDDSQLPKDRFSAERLKGVDSTLKIQPAELGDSAVYLCASSDRPRDTQYFGPGTRLTVL.

This chain joins TRBV20-1 and TRBJ2-3, with D perhaps matching TRBD2 (5 bases). Between the trimmed V and J ends, which lost 3 bases and 0 bases, there was a span of 19 bases. The CDR3 extends over 17 amino acids. Looked up from germline, CDR1 is DFQATT and CDR2 is SNEGSKA (reference sequence). The CDR3 reads CSARKLRLPVSTDTQYF. The CDR3 bases are TGCAGTGCTAGGAAACTACGACTACCCGTTAGCACAGATACGCAGTATTTT.

This clonotype has just a few counts. The chain uses TRBV29-1 and TRBJ2-1, with D unclear. Trimming removed 7 bases at V and 0 bases at J, with 13 bases between. Germline V gene sequence: CDR1 SQVTM, CDR2 ANQGSEA. The CDR3 extends over 14 amino acids. The DNA for the CDR3 is TGCAGCGCCCGGACGCCGAGCTCCTACAATGAGCAGTTCTTC. Translating it yields CSARTPSSYNEQFF.

This clonotype has a count of ten or more. The chain is built from TRBV11-2 and TRBJ2-7; 9 bases map to TRBD1. The V segment lost 0 bases and the J segment 2 bases; nucleotides outside the gene matches: 8. Germline loops: CDR1 SGHAT, CDR2 FQNNGV. The CDR3 is 17 amino acids. CDR3 in DNA: TGTGCCAGCAGCTTAGAGGATATGGGGACAGGGACCTACGAGCAGTACGTC. Its protein product is CASSLEDMGTGTYEQYV.

This clonotype came up a few times. This chain connects TRBV7-2 to TRBJ1-1, with 7 bases matching TRBD1. The CDR3 totals 11 residues. V shed 5 bases, J shed 14 bases, and the junction held 8 bases outside the gene matches. The germline gives CDR1 SGHTA, CDR2 FQGNSA. The CDR3 sequence: CASSGGQVRFF. For the CDR3, the DNA is TGTGCCAGCAGCGGTGGACAGGTCAGGTTCTTT.

There are many counts of this clonotype. The V gene is TRBV29-1, the J gene TRBJ2-1; either TRBD1 or TRBD2 may supply D (6 bases each). From germline, CDR1 is SQVTM and CDR2 ANQGSEA. The CDR3 totals 18 residues. Deletions cut 4 bases from V and 5 bases from J, with 27 bases between. Written as DNA, the CDR3 is TGCAGCGTTGCCCGGGATCAGGGGAGGCAGAGGGTCCACAATGAGCAGTTCTTC. Its protein is CSVARDQGRQRVHNEQFF.

This clonotype was seen a few times. The V call is TRBV28, the J call TRBJ2-7; TRBD2 matches 9 bases. CDR1 is MDHEN and CDR2 is SYDVKM in the germline V gene. V was pared by 3 bases and J by 3 bases, with 9 bases of the junction left unmatched. This CDR3 region has 16 residues. CDR3 bases: TGTGCCAGCAGTTTCCTACTAGCGGGTGGCGTCTACGAGCAGTACTTC. Translated, it gives CASSFLLAGGVYEQYF.

The chain couples TRBV20-1 to TRBJ2-1; 14 nucleotides agree with TRBD2. This CDR3 has 16 residues. The germline gives CDR1 DFQATT, CDR2 SNEGSKA (reference sequence). Germline trimming cut 3 bases from V and 7 bases from J; bases unmatched to any gene: 8. The CDR3 region is CSARVGLAGVGNEQFF. The DNA of the CDR3 is TGCAGTGCTAGGGTGGGACTAGCGGGAGTTGGTAATGAGCAGTTCTTC.

There are a few counts of this clonotype. The chain recombines TRBV12-3 or TRBV12-4 with TRBJ1-1, with D possibly being TRBD1 (5 bases). This CDR3 spans 15 amino acids. The V and J ends lost 6 bases and 0 bases respectively, with 14 bases between them. The CDR3 nucleotides read TGTGCCAGCAGCCGTAAGGGACGTCTGAACACTGAAGCTTTCTTT. It yields the protein CASSRKGRLNTEAFF.

This clonotype was seen a few times. The V gene is TRBV3-1, the J gene TRBJ2-1, with D maybe TRBD1 (6 bases). CDR3 length: 21 residues. Deletions cut 3 bases from V and 1 base from J, with 28 bases between. The germline gives CDR1 LGHDT, CDR2 YNNKEL (reference sequence). The CDR3 DNA reads TGTGCCAGCAGCCAGGGTTCTAACAGGGCTCCCCTCACCCGTTCCTACAATGAGCAGTTCTTC. This gives the protein CASSQGSNRAPLTRSYNEQFF.

This clonotype was seen at least ten times. The chain has TRBV5-1 and TRBJ2-1; D tentatively reads TRBD1 or TRBD2 (5 bases each). Germline-derived CDR1 and CDR2 are SGHRS and YFSETQ. V shed 4 bases and J shed 5 bases, with 19 bases lying between them. CDR3 length: 16 residues. CDR3 bases: TGCGCCAGCAGCCCGCGGGCCCAGGGTTCGAACAATGAGCAGTTCTTC. This codes for CASSPRAQGSNNEQFF.

This chain links TRBV5-6 with TRBJ2-7, with TRBD2 matching over 14 bases. J gave up 2 bases and V 0 bases, and 4 bases lay outside the gene matches. This CDR3 has 17 amino acids. The germline V gene encodes CDR1 SGHDT and CDR2 YYEEEE. This CDR3 reads CASSLARGLAGAYEQYV. CDR3 nucleotides: TGTGCCAGCAGCTTGGCCCGGGGACTAGCGGGAGCCTACGAGCAGTACGTC.

This clonotype was observed a few times. This chain uses TRBV11-2 with TRBJ2-1; no reliable D call. Between the trimmed V and J ends, which lost 0 bases and 0 bases, there was a span of 12 bases. The CDR3 covers 17 residues. The V gene's germline CDR1 is SGHAT and CDR2 FQNNGV. The CDR3 nucleotides are TGTGCCAGCAGCTTAGATCGTGAGCGCTTCTCCTACAATGAGCAGTTCTTC. This translates into CASSLDRERFSYNEQFF. Full variable domain (outside the CDR3, taken from reference TRBV11-2 and TRBJ2-1): EAGVAQSPRYKIIEKRQSVAFWCNPISGHATLYWYQQILGQGPKLLIQFQNNGVVDDSQLPKDRFSAERLKGVDSTLKIQPAKLEDSAVYLCASSLDRERFSYNEQFFGPGTRLTVL.

This clonotype was observed a few times. The rearrangement joins TRBV2 to TRBJ2-1; maybe TRBD2 (7 bases). Germline values: CDR1 SNHLY, CDR2 FYNNEI. This CDR3 has 12 amino acids. The V gene lost 11 bases and the J gene lost 6 bases, with 14 bases spanning the gap. This CDR3 reads CAGKGEGNEQFF. The CDR3 bases are TGTGCCGGTAAGGGGGAGGGCAATGAGCAGTTCTTC.

The chain has TRBV6-9 and TRBJ2-1; 8 bases fit TRBD1. This CDR3 contains 18 residues. With 0 bases clipped from V and 0 bases from J, the junction kept 7 bases outside the gene matches. Germline V gene sequence: CDR1 MNHGY, CDR2 SVAAGI. The chain's CDR3 is CASSYSRTGLSSYNEQFF. The CDR3 DNA reads as TGTGCCAGCAGTTATTCCCGGACAGGGCTAAGCTCCTACAATGAGCAGTTCTTC.

The V gene is TRBV14, the J gene TRBJ2-5, with D tentatively TRBD2 (6 bases). The V end lost 0 bases, the J end lost 5 bases, and 13 bases lay between the germline ends. This CDR3 is 15 amino acids long. CDR1 is SGHDN and CDR2 is FVKESK in the germline V gene. CDR3 in DNA: TGTGCCAGCAGCCAAGAATATGCGGGGTCGGAGACCCAGTACTTC. Translation gives CASSQEYAGSETQYF.

This clonotype appeared a few times. The CDR3 here is CASSLAPANYGYTF. CDR3 in DNA: TGCGCCAGCAGCTTGGCCCCAGCGAACTATGGCTACACCTTC. This chain links TRBV5-1 with TRBJ1-2; D ambiguous. Trimming removed 0 bases from V and 2 bases from J, with 8 bases in between. The CDR3 consists of 14 residues. CDR1 is SGHRS, CDR2 YFSETQ, per germline.

As DNA, the CDR3 is TGCAGTGCCCGGCGTGGAGGACAGCAAACCGGGGAGCTGTTTTTT. Protein product: CSARRGGQQTGELFF. The chain couples TRBV20-1 to TRBJ2-2, with a tentative D call TRBD1 (6 bases). This CDR3 contains 15 residues. Between the trimmed V and J ends, which lost 6 bases and 5 bases, there was a span of 19 bases. Germline CDR1 DFQATT, CDR2 SNEGSKA (reference sequence).

This clonotype came up a few times. The V call is TRBV20-1, the J call TRBJ2-1; TRBD2 agrees at 10 bases. Unmatched junction bases numbered 8, after V lost 1 base and J lost 5 bases. The V gene's germline CDR1 is DFQATT and CDR2 SNEGSKA (reference sequence). The CDR3 is made up of 16 amino acids. CDR3 nucleotides: TGCAGTGCTAGAGGACTAGCGGGCCTACCCAACAATGAGCAGTTCTTC. It yields the protein CSARGLAGLPNNEQFF.

This clonotype was counted between two and nine times. This chain uses TRBV6-5 with TRBJ1-4, with D tentatively TRBD1 (6 bases). The V gene's germline CDR1 is MNHEY and CDR2 SVGAGI. Deletions cut 2 bases from V and 0 bases from J, with 13 bases between. This CDR3 contains 17 residues. The CDR3 DNA reads TGTGCCAGCAGTTACGTCAGGGGCGAGGCAACTAATGAAAAACTGTTTTTT. Translating it yields CASSYVRGEATNEKLFF.

The chain carries TRBV7-3 and TRBJ1-2, with D hard to call. CDR1 and CDR2 (germline): SGHTA, FQGTGA. The CDR3 sequence is 14 residues long. V shed 1 base and J shed 7 bases, with 13 bases lying between them. CDR3 loop: CASSLSRSLGGYTF. As DNA, the CDR3 is TGTGCCAGCAGCTTAAGCAGATCCCTGGGTGGCTACACCTTC.

Ten or more counts support this clonotype. This chain connects TRBV18 to TRBJ2-5; a possible D gene is TRBD1 (6 bases). Germline assignment: CDR1 KGHSH and CDR2 LQKENI. CDR3 length: 14 residues. V was clipped by 3 bases and J by 2 bases, with 10 bases between them. This CDR3 is CASSPSRGQETQYF. DNA for the CDR3: TGTGCCAGCTCACCTAGCAGGGGTCAAGAGACCCAGTACTTC.

The sample holds many counts of this clonotype. The V and J genes are TRBV9 and TRBJ2-2; the D gene is possibly TRBD2 (6 bases). V was cut by 0 bases and J by 5 bases, with 14 bases left in between. CDR1 is SGDLS, CDR2 YYNGEE, per germline. This CDR3 contains 16 residues. In DNA, the CDR3 is TGTGCCAGCAGCGTAGGGGCGGGAACCCCTACCGGGGAGCTGTTTTTT. Residues: CASSVGAGTPTGELFF.

In this sample, this clonotype turned up many times. This chain uses TRBV6-1 with TRBJ1-2; no firm D call. Per the germline V gene, CDR1 is MNHNS and CDR2 is SASEGT. Trimming removed 4 bases from V and 2 bases from J, with 2 bases in between. CDR3 size: 11 residues. CDR3 in DNA: TGTGCCAGCAGTGGGAACTATGGCTACACCTTC. It codes for CASSGNYGYTF.